Sequencing of this T cell receptor beta chain was carried out in a study of cytomegalovirus exposure and HLA in healthy donors. The study, taken as a whole, reports: Some public TCRs appeared in many individuals, while most sequences were rare. When a later analysis was performed, an Asian-associated ancestry cluster reportedly had fewer N-insertions than the approximately 600-donor mean.

Trimming took off 6 bases at V and 4 bases at J, with 16 bases between the two ends. The CDR3 has 14 residues. CDR1 MDHEN and CDR2 SYDVKM come from the germline V gene. As to this clone: Its antigen is as yet unknown.

PCR primers comprised 60 Vbeta and 13 Jbeta primers. The method was immunoSEQ multiplex PCR; TCRdb's version includes in-frame clones alone and lacks a portion of them. The sample holds about 87,000 clones, 75% to 85% seen once. The clonotype was recovered from a middle-aged woman in good health and CMV-seronegative. V is TRBV28 and J is TRBJ2-7; possible D gene TRBD2, 6 bases. Sample: PBMCs. CDR3 DNA: TGTGCCAGCAGCCCCGCCGGGAGAATTTACGAGCAGTACTTC. As protein: CASSPAGRIYEQYF.